What follows are 23 T cell receptor beta chains derived from one specimen sequenced in a study of cytomegalovirus exposure and HLA in healthy donors (dated by TCRdb to about 2017). Libraries were constructed by the immunoSEQ multiplex PCR assay. The multiplex PCR relied on a mix of 60 forward primers for TCR Vbeta segments and 13 reverse primers for TCR Jbeta segments. TCRdb stores this immuneACCESS table with in-frame sequences only. Part of the clones is absent; in the studies checked, under half of the shortfall reflects unresolved V genes, and no reason is known for the rest. The sample profile shows 200,000 or so clones; about 78% of them were found once. Clones ranked in the top ten supply around 3.9% of the sample. Sample: PBMCs. These receptors came from a male donor in good health and CMV-seronegative.

About this clone: The junction departs from germline at one end; a sequencing error may be responsible. The chain joins TRBV7-3 to TRBJ2-2; the D gene is possibly TRBD2 (6 bases). The CDR3 runs 13 residues. Germline V gene lookup returns CDR1 SGHTA and CDR2 FQGTGA. The CDR3, as DNA: TGTGCCAGCAGCCCCTTGGCAGGCGGGGAGCTGCTTTTT. This translates into CASSPLAGGELLF.

This clone turned up a few times. The rearrangement joins TRBV5-6 to TRBJ2-7, with 7 positions matching TRBD1. Trimming at V came to 4 bases and at J to 5 bases, leaving 9 bases not matched to a gene. This CDR3 region has 14 residues. Germline V gene sequence: CDR1 SGHDT, CDR2 YYEEEE. CDR3 residues: CASSIGQVHDEQYF. As DNA, the CDR3 is TGTGCCAGCAGCATAGGACAGGTCCACGACGAGCAGTACTTC.

This rearrangement joins TRBV27 to TRBJ2-7; a weak D match, TRBD2 (6 bases). Trimming cost V 3 bases and J 0 bases, with 9 bases left between them. Germline V gene lookup returns CDR1 MNHEY and CDR2 SMNVEV (reference sequence). The CDR3 consists of 14 residues. The CDR3 bases are TGTGCCAGCAGTTTGCGGGGCCTCTCCTACGAGCAGTACTTC. The encoded protein is CASSLRGLSYEQYF.

V and J are TRBV27 and TRBJ2-1; 12 bases are a match to TRBD1. J lost 8 bases, V lost 5 bases, and 7 bases had no gene match. The CDR3 consists of 15 residues. Germline CDR1 and CDR2: MNHEY and SMNVEV (reference sequence). The CDR3 DNA reads as TGTGCCAGCAGTCAGCCGGGACAGGGGGCGTATGAGCAGTTCTTC. It yields the protein CASSQPGQGAYEQFF.

The J gene is TRBJ1-4, the V gene TRBV14; the D gene is possibly TRBD1 (5 bases). CDR1 is SGHDN and CDR2 is FVKESK in the germline V gene. The CDR3 totals 14 residues. Trimming took off 4 bases at V and 7 bases at J, with 13 bases between the two ends. In DNA form, the CDR3 reads TGTGCCAGCAGCCCTACGCGGGGCGGTGAAAAACTGTTTTTT. Protein sequence: CASSPTRGGEKLFF.

V and J are TRBV19 and TRBJ2-1, with D possibly being TRBD2 (5 bases). Germline lookup yields CDR1 LNHDA and CDR2 SQIVND (reference sequence). V was cut by 0 bases and J by 5 bases, with 11 bases left in between. This CDR3 is built from 15 residues. CDR3 sequence: CASSIDEGHHNEQFF. The CDR3 DNA is TGTGCCAGTAGTATAGATGAGGGTCACCACAATGAGCAGTTCTTC.

The rearrangement uses TRBV30 and TRBJ1-2, with D maybe TRBD1 (5 bases). The CDR3 covers 12 residues. Germline lookup yields CDR1 GTSNPN and CDR2 SVGIG (reference sequence). V gave up 0 bases and J gave up 8 bases, with 10 bases separating them. The CDR3 coding sequence is TGTGCCTGGAGTGTAAGCCAGGGAGGCTACACCTTC. Protein: CAWSVSQGGYTF.

The chain employs TRBV7-3 and TRBJ1-1; 7 nucleotides line up with TRBD1. The V gene end was trimmed by 1 base and the J gene end by 1 base; junction bases not matched to a gene: 6. The length of the CDR3 is 16 residues. CDR1 is SGHTA, CDR2 FQGTGA, per germline. The CDR3: CASSLKGGRPNTEAFF. CDR3 sequence (DNA): TGTGCCAGCAGCTTAAAAGGGGGCCGGCCGAACACTGAAGCTTTCTTT.

CDR3 DNA sequence: TGTGCCAGCAGCTTGGGGTGGGAGGGGACAGATACGCAGTATTTT. Amino acids: CASSLGWEGTDTQYF. The chain couples TRBV5-4 to TRBJ2-3, with TRBD2 identical over 7 bases. From germline, CDR1 is SGHNT and CDR2 YYREEE (reference sequence). The CDR3 totals 15 residues. V gave up 0 bases and J gave up 3 bases; unmatched junction bases: 4.

This sequence joins TRBV2 and TRBJ1-1; 9 nucleotides align to TRBD1. CDR1 and CDR2 from the germline V gene are SNHLY and FYNNEI. The CDR3 spans 13 residues. J lost 6 bases, V lost 6 bases, and 5 bases had no gene match. The CDR3 nucleotides read TGTGCCAGCAGGGAAACAGGGGGCGCTGAAGCTTTCTTT. It codes for CASRETGGAEAFF.

V is TRBV6-1 and J is TRBJ2-1; 9 bases line up with TRBD2. Germline lookup yields CDR1 MNHNS and CDR2 SASEGT. The V and J ends lost 1 base and 5 bases, in that order; junction bases with no gene match: 3. The CDR3 contains 15 residues. CDR3 loop: CASSEELAGNNEQFF. CDR3 nucleotides: TGTGCCAGCAGTGAAGAACTAGCGGGTAACAATGAGCAGTTCTTC.

This chain joins TRBV28 and TRBJ1-2; a possible D gene is TRBD1 (5 bases). V gave up 4 bases and J gave up 4 bases, with 13 bases separating them. The CDR3 contains 14 residues. Germline V CDR1 and CDR2: MDHEN, SYDVKM. CDR3: CASSSSPGVYGYTF. The DNA of the CDR3 is TGTGCCAGCAGTTCCTCCCCGGGGGTCTATGGCTACACCTTC.

This clone was found once. CDR3 bases: TGTGCCAGCAGTGCGACAGGCCCCGCCACTGAAGCTTTCTTT. This codes for CASSATGPATEAFF. The chain recombines TRBV2 with TRBJ1-1, with a possible D match to TRBD1 (6 bases). Germline lookup yields CDR1 SNHLY and CDR2 FYNNEI. V lost 4 bases to trimming and J lost 4 bases, with 13 bases between them. This CDR3 has 14 residues.

This clone appeared once. J is TRBJ2-3 and V is TRBV5-6, with 7 bases that match TRBD2. Losses at the gene ends were 1 base for V and 4 bases for J; bases not matched to a gene: 9. The CDR3 is 16 residues long. Germline lookup yields CDR1 SGHDT and CDR2 YYEEEE. CDR3 coding DNA: TGTGCCAGCAGCTTGACGGGGGAGGGGAGGGCAGATACGCAGTATTTT. It translates to CASSLTGEGRADTQYF.

V is TRBV25-1 and J is TRBJ1-1; the D gene is possibly TRBD1 (6 bases). Germline values: CDR1 MGHDK, CDR2 SYGVNS. Trimming removed 6 bases from V and 1 base from J, with 12 bases in between. The CDR3 has 14 residues. CDR3 DNA: TGTGCCAGCAGGACAGGACAGACGAACACTGAAGCTTTCTTT. As protein: CASRTGQTNTEAFF.

Comment on this clone: The sample carries other DNA sequences with the same CDR3. The gene calls are TRBV6-5 and TRBJ2-7; the D gene is possibly TRBD1 (6 bases). Trimming removed 0 bases at V and 1 base at J, with 7 bases between. From germline, CDR1 is MNHEY and CDR2 SVGAGI. The CDR3 spans 14 residues. The CDR3 reads CASSYSGGSYEQYF. Here the CDR3 DNA reads TGTGCCAGCAGTTACTCAGGGGGATCCTACGAGCAGTACTTC.

The chain recombines TRBV18 with TRBJ1-5; a weak D match, TRBD1 (6 bases). Germline V lookup: CDR1 KGHSH, CDR2 LQKENI. V lost 4 bases and J lost 4, with 8 bases in between. This CDR3 has 13 residues. The CDR3 sequence is CASSRQENQPQHF. The CDR3 region has the DNA TGTGCCAGCTCACGACAGGAAAATCAGCCCCAGCATTTT. Drawing the rest from reference TRBV18 and TRBJ1-5, the complete variable domain is NAGVMQNPRHLVRRRGQEARLRCSPMKGHSHVYWYRQLPEEGLKFMVYLQKENIIDESGMPKERFSAEFPKEGPSILRIQQVVRGDSAAYFCASSRQENQPQHFGDGTRLSIL.

This chain connects TRBV27 to TRBJ2-1, with D maybe TRBD2 (6 bases). The CDR3 is 16 residues long. Per the germline V gene, CDR1 is MNHEY and CDR2 is SMNVEV (reference sequence). V lost 5 bases and J 0 bases, leaving 14 bases between the germline ends. Here the CDR3 DNA reads TGTGCCAGCAGTAATAGCGGTCCTAGCTCCTACAATGAGCAGTTCTTC. It yields the protein CASSNSGPSSYNEQFF.

V and J are TRBV5-4 and TRBJ2-1, with D tentatively TRBD2 (5 bases). The CDR3 is made up of 15 amino acids. The V end lost 3 bases, the J end lost 6 bases, and 16 bases lay between the germline ends. Germline assignment: CDR1 SGHNT and CDR2 YYREEE (reference sequence). The CDR3 region is CASSSIGDGTNEQFF. The DNA for the CDR3 is TGTGCCAGCAGCTCGATCGGGGATGGTACCAATGAGCAGTTCTTC. The full variable domain, in which reference TRBV5-4 and TRBJ2-1 provide the parts outside the CDR3, is ETGVTQSPTHLIKTRGQQVTLRCSSQSGHNTVSWYQQALGQGPQFIFQYYREEENGRGNFPPRFSGLQFPNYSSELNVNALELDDSALYLCASSSIGDGTNEQFFGPGTRLTVL.

This clone occurred a few times. The chain is built from TRBV6-5 and TRBJ1-2; D is undetermined. The CDR3 is 15 residues long. V gave up 2 bases and J gave up 4 bases, with 14 bases separating them. Per the germline V gene, CDR1 is MNHEY and CDR2 is SVGAGI. The DNA for the CDR3 is TGTGCCAGCAGTTACCATAGGGTTGGACTCTATGGCTACACCTTC. Encoded protein: CASSYHRVGLYGYTF.

The chain is built from TRBV9 and TRBJ2-4, with a possible D match to TRBD2 (5 bases). Trimming left V 0 bases short and J 2 bases short, with 12 bases between. The germline V gene encodes CDR1 SGDLS and CDR2 YYNGEE. This CDR3 contains 16 residues. CDR3 in amino acids: CASSVDSSWSKNIQYF. The CDR3 bases are TGTGCCAGCAGCGTAGATTCTAGCTGGTCCAAAAACATTCAGTACTTC.

In this sample, this clone turned up a few times. The V and J genes are TRBV18 and TRBJ2-1; a weak D match, TRBD2 (6 bases). Germline-derived CDR1 and CDR2 are KGHSH and LQKENI. This CDR3 has 16 residues. Trimming removed 4 bases at V and 2 bases at J, with 15 bases between. The CDR3 region has the DNA TGTGCCAGCTCACGAGGAGATGGGGGGACCTACAATGAGCAGTTCTTC. It yields the protein CASSRGDGGTYNEQFF.

The rearrangement links TRBV27 to TRBJ1-5; D may be TRBD1 (5 bases). The CDR3 sequence is 15 residues long. The germline V gene has CDR1 MNHEY and CDR2 SMNVEV (reference sequence). V was cut by 4 bases and J by 5 bases, with 15 bases left in between. CDR3 sequence: CASSSRRTSDQPQHF. Here the CDR3 DNA reads TGTGCCAGCAGTTCGCGCCGGACATCTGATCAGCCCCAGCATTTT.